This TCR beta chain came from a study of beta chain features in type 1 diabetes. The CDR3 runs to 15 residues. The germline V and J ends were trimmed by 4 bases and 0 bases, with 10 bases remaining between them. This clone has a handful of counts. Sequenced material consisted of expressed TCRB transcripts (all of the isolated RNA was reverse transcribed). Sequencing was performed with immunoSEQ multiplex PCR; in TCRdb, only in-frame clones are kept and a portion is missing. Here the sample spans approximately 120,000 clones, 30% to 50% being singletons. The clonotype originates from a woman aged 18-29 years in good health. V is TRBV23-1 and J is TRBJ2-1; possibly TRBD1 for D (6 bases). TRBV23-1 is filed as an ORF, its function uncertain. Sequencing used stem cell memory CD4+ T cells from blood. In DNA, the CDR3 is TGCGCCAGCAGTCGGGGGCAAAGCTCCTACAATGAGCAGTTCTTC. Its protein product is CASSRGQSSYNEQFF.